The clone carrying this T cell receptor beta chain was seen a single time. Its antigen is as yet unknown. The sample is drawn from a study of cytomegalovirus exposure and HLA in healthy donors. The germline CDR1 and CDR2 sequences are SGHNT and YYREEE (reference sequence). J gave up 6 bases and V 1 base, and 5 bases lay outside the gene matches. The CDR3 has 16 residues. Every donor was a healthy person donating bone marrow. Primers included in the PCR were 60 Vbeta and 13 Jbeta primers. Some clones are missing from TCRdb's copy, which holds only in-frame ones; the method was immunoSEQ multiplex PCR. The sample lists around 180,000 clones; 84% were seen once. General study results and limits: In a later analysis, parvovirus B19, influenza, CMV and Epstein-Barr virus appeared linked to several top co-occurrence clusters. A list of around 160 TCR beta chains associated with cytomegalovirus was given. TCR beta chain V- and J-gene trimming was linked, in a later analysis, to a missense variant in DCLRE1C.

This receptor was taken from a girl aged 2 to 9 in good health and CMV-seropositive. The sequenced sample was PBMCs. The chain has TRBV5-4 and TRBJ1-6; TRBD1 matches 9 bases. Here the CDR3 reads CASSLPSGQGNSPLHF. The DNA of the CDR3 is TGTGCCAGCAGCTTGCCTTCGGGACAGGGTAATTCACCCCTCCACTTT.